The 29 T cell receptor beta chains reported below all come from one sample, sequenced in a study of PD-L1 blockade in urothelial cancer (TCRdb year 2017). The sample's time point label, decoded: pretreatment peripheral blood. The receptor library was made with the immunoSEQ multiplex PCR assay. In its TCRdb copy, this immuneACCESS table keeps in-frame sequences only and misses some clones. Where compared with another copy, unresolved V genes explain less than half of these, and the others have no known cause. The sample table records about 88,000 clones; around 89% of these occur just once. The ten largest make up about 1% of the sample. The sample here was PBMCs, taken around atezolizumab (anti-PD-L1) treatment. The receptors here all came from a woman at least 80 years old with urothelial cancer.

V usage is TRBV2 and J usage is TRBJ1-5, with D hard to call. The germline CDR1 and CDR2 sequences are SNHLY and FYNNEI. V lost 4 bases, J lost 6 bases, and 13 bases lay in between. This CDR3 contains 14 residues. CDR3: CASSGGREGQPQHF. CDR3 DNA sequence: TGTGCCAGCAGTGGTGGTAGAGAGGGTCAGCCCCAGCATTTT.

The chain has TRBV18 and TRBJ1-4; tentatively, D is TRBD1 (5 bases). V was shortened by 3 bases and J by 5 bases, with 10 bases between the two germline ends. The CDR3 is 14 residues long. Germline CDR1 is KGHSH and CDR2 is LQKENI. The CDR3 DNA is TGTGCCAGCTCACCTCGACAGACGAATGAAAAACTGTTTTTT. Its translation is CASSPRQTNEKLFF.

The chain links TRBV19 to TRBJ1-2; 8 bases fit TRBD1. Germline V gives CDR1 LNHDA, CDR2 SQIVND (reference sequence). The CDR3 spans 14 residues. With V trimmed by 4 bases and J by 4 bases, 5 bases remained unmatched. The CDR3 loop reads CASSRQGPVYGYTF. CDR3 bases: TGTGCCAGTAGTAGACAGGGGCCGGTCTATGGCTACACCTTC.

This rearrangement joins TRBV2 to TRBJ1-5, with unresolved D. Germline CDR1 and CDR2: SNHLY and FYNNEI. CDR3 length: 14 residues. V was trimmed by 8 bases and J by 4 bases, leaving 15 bases between them. CDR3 DNA: TGTGCCAGCGGCGGGCAGGCGCGGAATCAGCCCCAGCATTTT. Protein product: CASGGQARNQPQHF.

CDR3: CASSQASLAGGPREQYF. CDR3 nucleotide sequence: TGTGCCAGCAGCCAAGCCTCCCTAGCGGGAGGGCCGCGAGAGCAGTACTTC. This chain joins TRBV4-2 and TRBJ2-7; 12 positions match TRBD2. The length of the CDR3 is 17 residues. CDR1 and CDR2 from the germline V gene are LGHNA and YNFKEQ. V lost 1 base to trimming and J lost 7 bases; unmatched junction nucleotides: 11.

V gene TRBV25-1 combines with J gene TRBJ2-7; D is possibly TRBD2 (6 bases). The length of the CDR3 is 15 residues. V lost 1 base to trimming and J lost 1 base, with 11 bases between them. CDR1 is MGHDK, CDR2 SYGVNS, per germline. The CDR3 loop reads CASSESGVQSYEQYF. Here the CDR3 DNA reads TGTGCCAGCAGTGAATCGGGGGTGCAGTCCTACGAGCAGTACTTC.

This clone was picked up a small number of times. This chain joins TRBV9 and TRBJ2-2; no clear D. V lost 6 bases and J lost 0, with 9 bases in between. This CDR3 region has 14 residues. Germline CDR1 and CDR2: SGDLS and YYNGEE. Here the CDR3 reads CASTVNTNTGELFF. For the CDR3, the DNA is TGTGCCAGCACTGTGAACACGAACACCGGGGAGCTGTTTTTT.

The J gene is TRBJ1-1, the V gene TRBV18, with no clear D. The CDR3 length is 15 residues. The germline V gene encodes CDR1 KGHSH and CDR2 LQKENI. Trimming pared 2 bases from V and 0 bases from J, leaving 10 bases between. CDR3 DNA sequence: TGTGCCAGCTCACCAGAATCGGTCCTGAACACTGAAGCTTTCTTT. This codes for CASSPESVLNTEAFF.

V gene TRBV9 combines with J gene TRBJ2-5, with 7 bases aligning to TRBD2. The CDR3 is 14 residues long. With V trimmed by 4 bases and J by 4 bases, 7 bases remained unmatched. Germline values: CDR1 SGDLS, CDR2 YYNGEE. CDR3 sequence: CASSPEGRGETQYF. The CDR3 bases are TGTGCCAGCAGCCCTGAGGGGAGGGGAGAGACCCAGTACTTC.

The chain recombines TRBV29-1 with TRBJ2-2, with D hard to call. The germline V gene has CDR1 SQVTM and CDR2 ANQGSEA. This CDR3 contains 15 residues. Trimming cost V 4 bases and J 1 base, with 13 bases left between them. Here the CDR3 reads CSVVVGTVNTGELFF. CDR3 DNA: TGCAGCGTTGTGGTGGGCACTGTGAACACCGGGGAGCTGTTTTTT.

The genes are TRBV5-1 and TRBJ2-2; 10 positions match TRBD2. V lost 4 bases to trimming and J lost 2 bases; unmatched junction nucleotides: 5. CDR1 and CDR2 (germline): SGHRS, YFSETQ. The CDR3 sequence is 16 residues long. CDR3 sequence (DNA): TGCGCCAGCAGCAGTAAACTAGCGGGAAACACCGGGGAGCTGTTTTTT. Its protein is CASSSKLAGNTGELFF.

This rearrangement joins TRBV2 to TRBJ2-7; 7 positions match TRBD1. After removal of 2 bases from V and 5 bases from J, the junction contained 12 bases not matched to a gene. CDR1 is SNHLY, CDR2 FYNNEI, per germline. The CDR3 runs to 16 residues. CDR3 sequence (DNA): TGTGCCAGCAGTGAATTACGACAGGGACCAAGGAACGAGCAGTACTTC. Amino acid sequence: CASSELRQGPRNEQYF.

As regards this clone: The junction shows a germline mismatch at one end, possibly a read error. V and J are TRBV7-2 and TRBJ2-1; 7 nucleotides agree with TRBD2. Germline-derived CDR1 and CDR2 are SGHTA and FQGNSA. This CDR3 is 17 amino acids long. The CDR3 sequence is CASNLDLAGATHNEQFF. The CDR3 nucleotides are TGTGCCAGCAACTTAGACTTGGCGGGAGCAACCCACAATGAGCAGTTCTTC.

The chain links TRBV15 to TRBJ2-1; a weak D match, TRBD1 (6 bases). The CDR3 sequence is 11 residues long. Germline V lookup: CDR1 LNHNV, CDR2 YYDKDF (reference sequence). Between the trimmed V and J ends, which lost 1 base and 11 bases, there was a span of 6 bases. The CDR3 DNA reads as TGTGCCACCAGCAGAGGGGGGCAGCAGTTCTTC. Translated: CATSRGGQQFF.

The chain uses TRBV6-1 and TRBJ2-5; D unresolved. Germline assignment: CDR1 MNHNS and CDR2 SASEGT. V was cut by 2 bases and J by 4 bases, with 11 bases left in between. The CDR3 runs to 14 residues. CDR3 sequence (DNA): TGTGCCAGCAGTGAACGAGGTGGTAGAGAGACCCAGTACTTC. This encodes CASSERGGRETQYF.

The chain uses TRBV7-2 and TRBJ2-5, with 9 positions matching TRBD1. CDR1 and CDR2 from the germline V gene are SGHTA and FQGNSA. V was pared by 3 bases and J by 5 bases, with 7 bases of the junction left unmatched. The CDR3 runs to 15 residues. The CDR3 DNA reads TGTGCCAGCAGCTTCGAGGGACAGGGTTGGGAGACCCAGTACTTC. Translation: CASSFEGQGWETQYF.

The rearrangement uses TRBV10-3 and TRBJ2-1; D possibly corresponds to TRBD2 (6 bases). Germline CDR1 is ENHRY and CDR2 is SYGVKD. V lost 9 bases to trimming and J lost 7 bases, with 22 bases between them. The CDR3 has 15 residues. For the CDR3, the DNA is TGTGCCATTTCGGATAGCGGAAGGCCTAAAAATGAGCAGTTCTTC. Its protein product is CAISDSGRPKNEQFF.

CDR3 region: CASSPSGTGLETQYF. CDR3 DNA sequence: TGCGCCAGCAGCCCGTCCGGGACAGGGTTAGAGACCCAGTACTTC. V gene TRBV5-1 combines with J gene TRBJ2-5; 9 bases are a match to TRBD1. Looked up from germline, CDR1 is SGHRS and CDR2 is YFSETQ. V shed 4 bases and J 4 bases; nucleotides not matched to a gene: 8. The CDR3 consists of 15 residues.

The chain is built from TRBV7-6 and TRBJ2-7, with TRBD2 matching 7 bases. The CDR3 covers 14 residues. The germline V gene has CDR1 SGHVS and CDR2 FNYEAQ. V was clipped by 3 bases and J by 3 bases; unmatched bases: 5. The CDR3 bases are TGTGCCAGCAGCTTGTCCGCGGGGGACTACGAGCAGTACTTC. Protein sequence: CASSLSAGDYEQYF.

The J gene is TRBJ2-3, the V gene TRBV5-1; the match to TRBD2 covers 12 bases. The CDR3 sequence is 15 residues long. V was clipped by 3 bases and J by 5 bases; unmatched bases: 4. Germline-derived CDR1 and CDR2 are SGHRS and YFSETQ. The CDR3 loop reads CASSSGLAGLDTQYF. The CDR3 bases are TGCGCCAGCAGCTCAGGACTAGCGGGACTAGATACGCAGTATTTT.

The chain recombines TRBV6-5 with TRBJ2-7; D perhaps matches TRBD2 (6 bases). Germline V gives CDR1 MNHEY, CDR2 SVGAGI. This CDR3 comprises 13 residues. Deletions cut 6 bases from V and 0 bases from J, with 9 bases between. The CDR3 is CASRRDSSYEQYF. DNA for the CDR3: TGTGCCAGCAGGAGGGACTCCTCCTACGAGCAGTACTTC.

The J gene is TRBJ1-5, the V gene TRBV19, with 7 bases identical to TRBD1. Germline CDR1 and CDR2: LNHDA and SQIVND (reference sequence). The CDR3 consists of 14 residues. With 7 bases clipped from V and 3 bases from J, the junction kept 6 bases outside the gene matches. The CDR3 here is CASTEGQNNQPQHF. In nucleotides, the CDR3 is TGTGCCAGTACCGAGGGACAGAACAATCAGCCCCAGCATTTT.

The V gene is TRBV10-3, the J gene TRBJ1-1; 9 nucleotides line up with TRBD1. The V and J ends lost 2 bases and 10 bases, in that order; junction bases with no gene match: 8. The germline V gene has CDR1 ENHRY and CDR2 SYGVKD. There are 14 residues in the CDR3. CDR3 region: CAISEPGDRVTAFF. The CDR3 coding sequence is TGTGCCATCAGTGAGCCGGGGGACAGGGTCACAGCTTTCTTT.

The chain employs TRBV11-2 and TRBJ2-7, with TRBD2 matching 11 bases. Germline CDR1 SGHAT, CDR2 FQNNGV. V shed 1 base and J 2 bases; nucleotides not matched to a gene: 7. The CDR3 covers 17 residues. CDR3 amino acids: CASSLVPLAGVPYEQYF. DNA for the CDR3: TGTGCCAGCAGCTTAGTCCCACTAGCGGGAGTCCCCTACGAGCAGTACTTC.

The chain has TRBV9 and TRBJ1-2, with D possibly TRBD1 on 5 matching bases. The CDR3 spans 15 residues. Per germline, CDR1 SGDLS and CDR2 YYNGEE. V was cut by 4 bases and J by 0 bases, with 13 bases left in between. This chain's CDR3 is CASSPQTVSNYGYTF. Written as DNA, the CDR3 is TGTGCCAGCAGCCCTCAGACAGTCTCTAACTATGGCTACACCTTC.

The chain couples TRBV27 to TRBJ2-3, with D possibly being TRBD2 (5 bases). The V and J ends lost 1 base and 5 bases respectively, with 10 bases between them. Per germline, CDR1 MNHEY and CDR2 SMNVEV (reference sequence). This CDR3 has 14 amino acids. The CDR3 DNA reads TGTGCCAGCAGTTTATGGGGTCGGGGAGATACGCAGTATTTT. Protein: CASSLWGRGDTQYF.

The rearrangement joins TRBV11-3 to TRBJ1-2, with unresolved D. V was trimmed by 1 base and J by 2 bases, leaving 11 bases between them. The CDR3 is 15 residues long. Germline CDR1 SGHNT, CDR2 YENEEA. CDR3 sequence: CASSLARGENYGYTF. CDR3 DNA sequence: TGTGCCAGCAGCTTAGCCCGAGGAGAAAACTATGGCTACACCTTC.

The chain combines TRBV7-9 with TRBJ1-4; 8 nucleotides align to TRBD1. Unmatched junction bases numbered 8, after V lost 6 bases and J lost 8 bases. Germline lookup yields CDR1 SEHNR and CDR2 FQNEAQ (reference sequence). The CDR3 consists of 14 residues. As DNA, the CDR3 is TGTGCCAGCAGACGAGGACAGGGAGGCGAAAAACTGTTTTTT. Amino acid sequence: CASRRGQGGEKLFF.

This rearrangement joins TRBV2 to TRBJ1-2; unclear D gene. Germline V gene sequence: CDR1 SNHLY, CDR2 FYNNEI. The length of the CDR3 is 11 residues. Trimming pared 3 bases from V and 4 bases from J, leaving 3 bases between. CDR3 in amino acids: CASSDSYGYTF. For the CDR3, the DNA is TGTGCCAGCAGTGACAGCTATGGCTACACCTTC.